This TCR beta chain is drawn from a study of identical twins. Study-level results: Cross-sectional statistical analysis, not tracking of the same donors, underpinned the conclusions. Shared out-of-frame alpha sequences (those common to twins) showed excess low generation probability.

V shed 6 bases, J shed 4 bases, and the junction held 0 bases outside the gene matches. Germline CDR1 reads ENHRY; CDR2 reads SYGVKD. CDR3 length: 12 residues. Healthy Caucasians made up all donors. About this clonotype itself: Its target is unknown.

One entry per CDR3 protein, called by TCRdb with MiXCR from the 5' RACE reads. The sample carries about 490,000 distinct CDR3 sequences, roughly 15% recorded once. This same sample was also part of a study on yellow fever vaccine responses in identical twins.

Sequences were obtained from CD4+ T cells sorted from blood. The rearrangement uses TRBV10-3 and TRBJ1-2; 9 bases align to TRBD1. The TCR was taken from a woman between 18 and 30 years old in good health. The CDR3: CAIRGQGYGYTF. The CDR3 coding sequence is TGTGCCATCAGGGGACAGGGCTATGGCTACACCTTC.